This TCR beta chain was recorded in a study of spatial heterogeneity in lung cancer. Study-wide findings and caveats: Detection of ubiquitous tumor TCRs in blood was higher at resection than follow-up.

This clonotype was observed many times. The antigen remains unidentified. TCRdb processed the 5' RACE reads anew with MiXCR; each CDR3 protein has one entry. The table lists roughly 40,000 distinct CDR3 sequences, under 7.5% of them singletons. V lost 6 bases and J lost 6, with 11 bases in between. The CDR3 sequence is 12 residues long. The germline gives CDR1 SGHAT, CDR2 FQNNGV. As for time point: sample taken at primary tumor resection. Whole RNA, which was extracted from tumor, nontumor lung tissue or frozen PBMC, was sequenced without any cell sorting. This rearrangement joins TRBV11-2 to TRBJ1-1; possibly TRBD1 for D (6 bases). The specimen was PBMCs, collected at surgery. This sequence was found in a female donor with early-stage non-small cell lung cancer. In nucleotides, the CDR3 is TGTGCCAGCAGTTTGGACAGTTCTGAAGCTTTCTTT. Its translation is CASSLDSSEAFF.